This T cell receptor beta chain comes out of a study of CD8+CD57+ T cells in acquired aplastic anemia. Investigators profiled TCR beta VDJ and CDR3 from genomic DNA template. TCRdb called the reads again in MiXCR, with one record for every CDR3 protein. Of about 290,000 distinct CDR3 sequences in the sample, roughly 61% were seen once. The length of the CDR3 is 13 residues. Trimming at V came to 9 bases and at J to 8 bases, leaving 7 bases not matched to a gene. Germline-derived CDR1 and CDR2 are SGHNT and YYREEE (reference sequence). All patients picked for sequencing had shown, by flow cytometry, an expansion of CD8+CD57+ cells. In its sample, this clonotype was seen a few times.

The receptor was isolated from a human donor with aplastic anemia. The V call is TRBV5-4, the J call TRBJ2-1; 11 bases fit TRBD1. Sequences were obtained from sorted CD4+, CD8+, or CD8+CD57+ T cells (not recorded which) from PBMCs. The CDR3 is CANRDRGSDEQFF. CDR3 nucleotides: TGTGCCAACCGGGACAGGGGGTCCGATGAGCAGTTCTTC.